These 5 T cell receptor beta chains share one sample of origin, sequenced in a study of cytomegalovirus exposure and HLA in healthy donors. With 60 Vbeta and 13 Jbeta primers, the PCR was carried out. Assay used: immunoSEQ multiplex PCR; TCRdb lists only in-frame clones, some missing. The sample has 140,000 to 150,000 clones. Sequencing was performed on PBMCs. These TCRs come from a male donor in good health and CMV-seronegative.

The chain joins TRBV7-9 to TRBJ1-1; 9 nucleotides match TRBD1. Germline loops: CDR1 SEHNR, CDR2 FQNEAQ (reference sequence). This CDR3 has 16 residues. The V segment lost 2 bases and the J segment 4 bases; nucleotides outside the gene matches: 8. The CDR3 reads CASSLPTGGQGTEAFF. The CDR3 DNA follows: TGTGCCAGCAGCTTACCAACAGGGGGCCAGGGCACTGAAGCTTTCTTT.

The CDR3: CASSGGTGGETQYF. CDR3 nucleotide sequence: TGTGCCAGCAGTGGGGGGACAGGAGGGGAGACCCAGTACTTC. The chain couples TRBV6-1 to TRBJ2-5; TRBD1 agrees at 8 bases. Losses at the gene ends were 4 bases for V and 5 bases for J; bases not matched to a gene: 6. In germline, CDR1 is MNHNS, CDR2 SASEGT. This CDR3 is 14 amino acids long.

DNA for the CDR3: TGTGCCTGGAGTGTCTTGTCGGGGGCTGGAAACACCATATATTTT. Amino acids: CAWSVLSGAGNTIYF. The chain joins TRBV30 to TRBJ1-3; maybe TRBD1 (5 bases). Germline CDR1 GTSNPN, CDR2 SVGIG (reference sequence). Trimming left V 0 bases short and J 2 bases short, with 11 bases between. The CDR3 consists of 15 residues.

V gene TRBV10-2 combines with J gene TRBJ1-5, with D hard to call. V was shortened by 6 bases and J by 3 bases, with 15 bases between the two germline ends. The CDR3 runs 15 residues. Germline V lookup: CDR1 WSHSY, CDR2 SAAADI. DNA for the CDR3: TGCGCCAGCAGCAAAGGACTACCCCCCAATCAGCCCCAGCATTTT. The encoded protein is CASSKGLPPNQPQHF.

This chain connects TRBV6-5 to TRBJ2-5; D might be TRBD2 (6 bases). The V gene's germline CDR1 is MNHEY and CDR2 SVGAGI. Trimming removed 5 bases from V and 4 bases from J, with 14 bases in between. This CDR3 has 14 residues. CDR3 DNA: TGTGCCAGCAGTCAGCTAGCGCTCAGAGAGACCCAGTACTTC. This sequence encodes CASSQLALRETQYF.